This TCR beta chain is drawn from a study of low-dose radiotherapy and immunotherapy resistance in tumors. Overall study: Aspirin was taken orally by patients at 300 mg daily for four cycles from cycle 1 day 1.

First-strand cDNA used TRAV- and TRBV-specific primers, covering alpha and beta chains. For amplifying TCRs, the PCR ran for 20 to 25 cycles with Phusion, which was used together with a constant-region primer and the adapter on the V primers. Following isolation, mRNA was amplified via in vitro transcription. TCRdb analysed the reads with MiXCR anew, one entry per CDR3 protein. The sample consists of around 69,000 distinct CDR3 sequences, around 31% of them appearing once. As for time point: before trial treatment. Ipilimumab, nivolumab, aspirin, low-dose cyclophosphamide and low-dose radiotherapy were administered to donors. The material was PBMCs, obtained before treatment. The clonotype was recovered from a female donor with ovarian cancer.

The CDR3 DNA is TGTGCCACCAGCCTGACGGGGGACACAGAACAAGAGACCCAGTACTTC. Residues: CATSLTGDTEQETQYF. The rearrangement uses TRBV24-1 and TRBJ2-5, with D perhaps matching TRBD1 or TRBD2 (6 bases each). The V gene's germline CDR1 is KGHDR and CDR2 SFDVKD. Trimming removed 7 bases from V and 2 bases from J, with 19 bases in between. The CDR3 runs 16 residues.